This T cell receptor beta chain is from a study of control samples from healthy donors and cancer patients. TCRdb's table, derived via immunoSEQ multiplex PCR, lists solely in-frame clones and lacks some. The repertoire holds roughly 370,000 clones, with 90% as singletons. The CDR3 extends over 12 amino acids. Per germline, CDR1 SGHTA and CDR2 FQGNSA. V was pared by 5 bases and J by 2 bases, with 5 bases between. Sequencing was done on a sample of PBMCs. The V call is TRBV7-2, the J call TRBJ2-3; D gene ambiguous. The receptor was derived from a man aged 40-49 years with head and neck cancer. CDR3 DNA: TGTGCCAGCAGCCGAGACACAGATACGCAGTATTTT. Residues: CASSRDTDTQYF.